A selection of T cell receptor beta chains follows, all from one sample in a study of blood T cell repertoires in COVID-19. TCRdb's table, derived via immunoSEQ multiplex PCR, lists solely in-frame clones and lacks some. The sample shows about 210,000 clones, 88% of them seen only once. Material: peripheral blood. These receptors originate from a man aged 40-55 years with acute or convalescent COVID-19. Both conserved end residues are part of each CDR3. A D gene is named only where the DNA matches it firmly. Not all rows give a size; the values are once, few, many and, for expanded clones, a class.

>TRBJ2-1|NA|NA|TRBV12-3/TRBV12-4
TGTGCCAGCAGTTTAAGCGCAGGGTCTTGGTTCTTC
CASSLSAGSWFF
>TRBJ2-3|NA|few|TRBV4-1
TGCGCCAGCAGCCAAGCTCCGGACAGTAACACAGATACGCAGTATTTT
CASSQAPDSNTDTQYF
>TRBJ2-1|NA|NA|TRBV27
TGTGCCAGCGCCGTCTGGACAGCCTACAATGAGCAGTTCTTC
CASAVWTAYNEQFF
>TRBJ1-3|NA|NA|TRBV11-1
TGTGCCAGCAGCTTACAGGGCCCTGGAAACACCATATATTTT
CASSLQGPGNTIYF
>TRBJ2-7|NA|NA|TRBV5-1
TGCGCCAGCAGCTTGAGTCAGCCGCCCGGGGAGCAGTACTTC
CASSLSQPPGEQYF
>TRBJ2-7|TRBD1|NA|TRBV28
TGTGCCAGCGCCGAACCGGGACAGGGCTATTACGAGCAGTACTTC
CASAEPGQGYYEQYF
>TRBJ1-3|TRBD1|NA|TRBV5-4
TGTGCCAGCAGCCTGGGACAGCCTCTCTCTGGAAACACCATATATTTT
CASSLGQPLSGNTIYF
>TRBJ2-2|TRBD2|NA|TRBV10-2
TGCGCCAGCACTAGCGGGGGGGTATTGAACACCGGGGAGCTGTTTTTT
CASTSGGVLNTGELFF
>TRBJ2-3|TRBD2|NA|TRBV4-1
TGCGCCAGCAGCCAAGATAGTCTTTGGAGCGGGGGGGCAGATACGCAGTATTTT
CASSQDSLWSGGADTQYF
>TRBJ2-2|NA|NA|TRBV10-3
TGTGCCATCAGTGTCTCTGAACTAGGTAGCTACGACACCGGGGAGCTGTTTTTT
CAISVSELGSYDTGELFF
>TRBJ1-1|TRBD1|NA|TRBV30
TGTGCCTGGAGTACGGGGACAGGAGTCACTGAAGCTTTCTTT
CAWSTGTGVTEAFF
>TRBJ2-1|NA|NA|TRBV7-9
TGTGCCAGCAGCTCACCGGGATCCAGGACGAATGAGCAGTTCTTC
CASSSPGSRTNEQFF
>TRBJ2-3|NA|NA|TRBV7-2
TGTGCCAGCAGCCAAATCGGTCCTTATACGCAGTATTTT
CASSQIGPYTQYF
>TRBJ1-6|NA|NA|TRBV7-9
TGTGCCAGCAGCTTAGGTGCAGGGATGGGGAATTCACCCCTCCACTTT
CASSLGAGMGNSPLHF
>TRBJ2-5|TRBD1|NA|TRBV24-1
TGTGCCACCAGTGATGGGACAGCCTACCAAGAGACCCAGTACTTC
CATSDGTAYQETQYF
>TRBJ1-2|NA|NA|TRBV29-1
TGCAGCGTTCCATCAACGGGTGGCTACACCTTC
CSVPSTGGYTF
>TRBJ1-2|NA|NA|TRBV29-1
TGCAGCGGCCCCGCCGAGTCCAGGATCTATGGCTACACCTTC
CSGPAESRIYGYTF
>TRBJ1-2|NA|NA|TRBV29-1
TGCAGCGTTGAACCCTGGGGGGGGGACTATGGCTACACCTTC
CSVEPWGGDYGYTF
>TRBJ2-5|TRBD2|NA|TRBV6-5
TGTGCCAGCGGAGGGGCTAGCGGGGGACAAGAGACCCAGTACTTC
CASGGASGGQETQYF
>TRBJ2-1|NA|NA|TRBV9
TGTGCCAGCAGCGTAGTAGGCGGGAACTACAATGAGCAGTTCTTC
CASSVVGGNYNEQFF
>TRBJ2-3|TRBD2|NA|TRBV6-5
TGTGCCAGCACCCTAGCGGGAGGGGGAGATACGCAGTATTTT
CASTLAGGGDTQYF
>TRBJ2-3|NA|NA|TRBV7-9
TGTGCCAGCAGCTTAGCGGGGGGAGATACGCAGTATTTT
CASSLAGGDTQYF
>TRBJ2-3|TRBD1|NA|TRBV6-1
TGTGCCAGCAGTGATGGGAACAGGGGCGCAGATACGCAGTATTTT
CASSDGNRGADTQYF
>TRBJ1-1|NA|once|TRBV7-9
TGTGCCAGCAGCTCCTTAGGGGCGGCTGGACAGAGGAACACTGAAGCTTTCTTT
CASSSLGAAGQRNTEAFF
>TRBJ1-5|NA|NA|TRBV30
TGTGCCTGGAGTGCGCCGGGACAGCCCCAGCATTTT
CAWSAPGQPQHF
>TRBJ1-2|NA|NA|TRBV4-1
TGCGCCAGCAGCCAGGAGACAGCTGCCTATGGCTACACCTTC
CASSQETAAYGYTF
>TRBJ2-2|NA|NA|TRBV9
TGTGCCAGCAGCGTGGAGTCCCTAGGCACCGGGGAGCTGTTTTTT
CASSVESLGTGELFF
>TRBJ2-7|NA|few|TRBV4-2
TGTGCCAGCAGCCATGGACAGCTCTACGAGCAGTACTTC
CASSHGQLYEQYF
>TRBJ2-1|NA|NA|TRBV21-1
TGTGCCAGCAGCAAAGAATCCGGGGTAAGAGGCAATGAGCAGTTCTTC
CASSKESGVRGNEQFF
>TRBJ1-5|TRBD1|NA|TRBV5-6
TGTGCCAGCAGCTTGTGGCAGGGGGCGAATCAGCCCCAGCATTTT
CASSLWQGANQPQHF
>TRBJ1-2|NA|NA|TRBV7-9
TGTGCCAGCAGCTTAAGCAGGGAGGGAGGCTACACCTTC
CASSLSREGGYTF
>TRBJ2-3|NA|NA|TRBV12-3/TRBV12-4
TGTGCCAGCAGTGAGTTAAGCACAGATACGCAGTATTTT
CASSELSTDTQYF
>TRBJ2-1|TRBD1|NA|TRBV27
TGTGCCAGCAGTTTAACCGGGGACAGTTACAATGAGCAGTTCTTC
CASSLTGDSYNEQFF
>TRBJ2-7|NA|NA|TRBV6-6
TGTGCCAGCAGTTACTCTGGCGGTTCCTACGAGCAGTACTTC
CASSYSGGSYEQYF
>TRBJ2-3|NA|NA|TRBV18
TGTGCCAGCTCACCACCGGAGTTGGCAGAGAATTTCAAAGATACGCAGTATTTT
CASSPPELAENFKDTQYF
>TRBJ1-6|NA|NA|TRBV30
TGTGCCTGGACTTCATACGGGTCTGCACCCCTCCACTTT
CAWTSYGSAPLHF
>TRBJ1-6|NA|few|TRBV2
TGTGCCAGCATCCTCGGGACATTAGTCCACTTT
CASILGTLVHF
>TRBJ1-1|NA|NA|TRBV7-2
TGTGCCAGCAGCTTAGTTCCAGGGGAAACAAAAGCTTTCTTT
CASSLVPGETKAFF
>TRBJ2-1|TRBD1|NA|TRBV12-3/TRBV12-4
TGTGCCACCCTGGGCAGGGGGCGGAATGAGCAGTTCTTC
CATLGRGRNEQFF
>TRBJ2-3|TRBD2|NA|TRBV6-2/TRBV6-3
TGTGCCAGCAGCCCTGGGACTAGCGTGGGCACAGATACGCAGTATTTT
CASSPGTSVGTDTQYF
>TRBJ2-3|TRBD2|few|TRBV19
TGTGCCAGTACCAAGACTAGCAAGAGGCCAGATACGCAGTATTTT
CASTKTSKRPDTQYF
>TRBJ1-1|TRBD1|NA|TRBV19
TGTGCCAGTAGTCAATGGGTTTCAGGGGGGACTGAAGCTTTCTTT
CASSQWVSGGTEAFF
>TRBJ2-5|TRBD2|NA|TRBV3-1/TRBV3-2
TGTGCCAGCAGCCAAACCGGGACTAAGCAGACCCAGTACTTC
CASSQTGTKQTQYF
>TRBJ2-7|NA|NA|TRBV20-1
TGCAGTGCTAGTGACTACAGTTCTAACGAGCAGTACTTC
CSASDYSSNEQYF
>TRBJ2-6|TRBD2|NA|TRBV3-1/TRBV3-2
TGTGCCAGCAGCCAAGAGGGCGGGGGGGGGATCTCTGGGGCCAACGTCCTGACTTTC
CASSQEGGGGISGANVLTF
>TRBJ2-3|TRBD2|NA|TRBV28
TGTGCCAGCAGGGCTAGCGGGAGAGGAGATACGCAGTATTTT
CASRASGRGDTQYF
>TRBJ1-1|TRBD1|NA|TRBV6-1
TGTGCCAGCTCTGGCTCCAGGGGGGTGGTCACTGAAGCTTTCTTT
CASSGSRGVVTEAFF
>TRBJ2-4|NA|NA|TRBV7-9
TGTGCCAGCAGCTCAACCCGGGACTTGCCAGGGGGGACCGTTCAGTACTTC
CASSSTRDLPGGTVQYF
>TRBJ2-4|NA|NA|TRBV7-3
TGTGCCAGCAGCTTAAGCGAGGGTAGCGGAAACATTCAGTACTTC
CASSLSEGSGNIQYF
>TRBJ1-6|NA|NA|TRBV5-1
TGCGCCAGCTCGGCAGGGGCTAATTCACCCCTCCACTTT
CASSAGANSPLHF
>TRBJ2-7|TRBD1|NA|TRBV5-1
TGCGCCAGCAGCTGGGACAGGGAACCCTACGAGCAGTACTTC
CASSWDREPYEQYF